The sequence of this TCR beta chain was determined in a study of technical replicates of blood from several donors. Clones were read by immunoSEQ multiplex PCR, and TCRdb kept only the in-frame ones, dropping some. The sample carries 51,000 or so clones, 92% recorded once. Per germline, CDR1 LNHDA and CDR2 SQIVND (reference sequence). V dropped 6 bases and J dropped 0 bases, with 15 bases sitting between them. This CDR3 contains 15 residues. This chain uses TRBV19 with TRBJ2-7, with a possible D match to TRBD1 (6 bases). The sequencing sample was made of PBMCs. The TCR originated in a human donor in good health. Some clones in this sample may be carry-over from other donors' samples. CDR3 nucleotide sequence: TGTGCCAGTAGACGGGACACTGATAGCTCCTACGAGCAGTACTTC. This sequence encodes CASRRDTDSSYEQYF.